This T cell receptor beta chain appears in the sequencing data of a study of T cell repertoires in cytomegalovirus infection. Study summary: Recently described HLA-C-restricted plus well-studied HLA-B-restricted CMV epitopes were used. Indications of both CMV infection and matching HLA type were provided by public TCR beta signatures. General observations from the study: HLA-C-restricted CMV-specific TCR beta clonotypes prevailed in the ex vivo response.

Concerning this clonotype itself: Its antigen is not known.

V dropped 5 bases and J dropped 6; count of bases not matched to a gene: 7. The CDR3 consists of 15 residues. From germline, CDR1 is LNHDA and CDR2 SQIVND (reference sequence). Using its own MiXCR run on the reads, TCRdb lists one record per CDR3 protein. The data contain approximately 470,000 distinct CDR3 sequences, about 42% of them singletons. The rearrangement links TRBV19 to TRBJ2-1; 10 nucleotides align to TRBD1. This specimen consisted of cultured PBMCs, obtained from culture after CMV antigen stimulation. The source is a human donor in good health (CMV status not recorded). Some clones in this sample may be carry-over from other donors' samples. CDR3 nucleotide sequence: TGTGCCAGTAGTTATTCCGGGACAGGGGTCAATGAGCAGTTCTTC. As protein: CASSYSGTGVNEQFF. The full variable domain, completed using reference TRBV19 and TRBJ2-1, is DGGITQSPKYLFRKEGQNVTLSCEQNLNHDAMYWYRQDPGQGLRLIYYSQIVNDFQKGDIAEGYSVSREKKESFPLTVTSAQKNPTAFYLCASSYSGTGVNEQFFGPGTRLTVL.